The T cell receptor beta chain under discussion was sequenced for a study of blood T cells in healthy people across ages. General observations from the study: Fewer expanded clones and more diversity marked long-lived versus aged donors. Strong correlation was found linking TCR beta diversity to naive T cell percentage. Unsorted PBMC input precluded a conclusive naive versus antigen-experienced comparison.

Comment on this clonotype: The antigen is unknown.

V gave up 2 bases and J gave up 4 bases; unmatched junction bases: 2. The CDR3 has 15 amino acids. Germline V gene data show CDR1 as SSHAT and CDR2 as FNYEAQ (reference sequence). Together with a sample-barcoded 5' primer, a J-beta primer mix was included in a second PCR lasting about 7 to 11 cycles. Each CDR3 protein is one row after TCRdb ran MiXCR on the 5' RACE reads. The table records under 2 million distinct CDR3 sequences, roughly a third of them present only once. The TCR was taken from a woman under 40 in good health. This chain links TRBV7-7 with TRBJ2-3, with 11 positions matching TRBD1. The sequencing sample was made of blood. This chain's CDR3 is CASSLWDRGSDTQYF. CDR3 nucleotide sequence: TGTGCCAGCAGCTTATGGGACAGGGGGTCAGATACGCAGTATTTT.